This T cell receptor beta chain was captured by sequencing in a study of liver allograft versus peripheral blood T cells. Across the study: Comparisons were made between T cell receptor repertoires found in transplanted livers and those circulating in recipients' peripheral blood.

Germline values: CDR1 LNHDA, CDR2 SQIVND (reference sequence). The CDR3 contains 14 residues. V shed 5 bases and J 4 bases; nucleotides not matched to a gene: 7. Relative to its sample, this clonotype is medium-sized. What it recognizes is unknown. Study observations and caveats: Differences were reported between the T cell receptor repertoires inside liver allografts and those that were detected in peripheral blood.

MiXCR was run by TCRdb on the reads, yielding one entry per CDR3 protein. The data hold approximately 11,000 distinct CDR3 sequences, with roughly 23% observed a single time. This TCR derives from a human patient who had a liver transplant. The graft donor may be the source of some T cells. The chain links TRBV19 to TRBJ1-1, with 7 bases matching TRBD1. In nucleotides, the CDR3 is TGTGCCAGTAGTGCTCCTACAGGGGCCACTGAAGCTTTCTTT. Translated, it gives CASSAPTGATEAFF.